Below, 11 T cell receptor beta chains from the same sample are listed, as sequenced in a study of T-cell reconstitution after alpha-beta-depleted transplantation in children. TCRbeta library construction was performed incorporating unique molecular identifiers. TCRdb fed the PCR reads into MiXCR, producing one record per CDR3 protein. Of 250,000 to 300,000 distinct CDR3 sequences in the sample, roughly a tenth were seen once. The sequencing used PBMCs, collected before TCRalphabeta/CD19-depleted stem cell transplant. Receptors originate from a boy in the first two years of life with acute myeloid leukemia, due to receive a stem cell transplant.

There are many counts of this clonotype. The genes are TRBV7-6 and TRBJ2-1, with unresolved D. From germline, CDR1 is SGHVS and CDR2 FNYEAQ. V shed 5 bases and J shed 6 bases, with 11 bases lying between them. The CDR3 contains 13 residues. The DNA of the CDR3 is TGTGCCAGCAGCGCCAATAGGGCCAATGAGCAGTTCTTC. It translates to CASSANRANEQFF.

V gene TRBV12-3 or TRBV12-4 combines with J gene TRBJ2-1, with 7 bases identical to TRBD1. The V gene end was trimmed by 8 bases and the J gene end by 0 bases; junction bases not matched to a gene: 4. This CDR3 has 14 residues. CDR3 region: CASWRTGSYNEQFF. The CDR3 DNA reads TGTGCCAGCTGGAGGACAGGCTCCTACAATGAGCAGTTCTTC.

This clonotype was observed a handful of times. A much larger clone differs by one base, so this may be a read error. This rearrangement joins TRBV5-1 to TRBJ2-1; no firm D call. Germline CDR1 is SGHRS and CDR2 is YFSETQ. CDR3 length: 11 amino acids. Trimming cost V 4 bases and J 5 bases, with 4 bases left between them. The CDR3 nucleotides are TGCGCCAGCAGCGCCAACAATGAGCAGTTCTTC. It specifies CASSANNEQFF.

The sample holds many counts of this clonotype. V is TRBV4-2 and J is TRBJ2-5, with 7 positions matching TRBD1. Germline V gene lookup returns CDR1 LGHNA and CDR2 YNFKEQ. With V trimmed by 4 bases and J by 5 bases, 7 bases remained unmatched. CDR3 length: 14 amino acids. CDR3 nucleotide sequence: TGTGCCAGCAGCCGACGGACAGGCGAGGAGACCCAGTACTTC. This sequence encodes CASSRRTGEETQYF.

This clonotype was counted only a few times. The V call is TRBV4-3, the J call TRBJ1-5; 9 bases match TRBD1. The CDR3 is made up of 14 amino acids. Germline assignment: CDR1 LGHNA and CDR2 YSLEER. Trimming removed 8 bases from V and 6 bases from J; junction bases left unmatched: 8. The CDR3 region is CASGKDRGIQPQHF. CDR3 nucleotide sequence: TGCGCCAGCGGGAAGGACAGGGGTATTCAGCCCCAGCATTTT.

This clonotype was detected many times. The chain combines TRBV28 with TRBJ2-5; 11 positions match TRBD1. V was pared by 4 bases and J by 3 bases, with 4 bases of the junction left unmatched. There are 15 residues in the CDR3. Germline V gene data show CDR1 as MDHEN and CDR2 as SYDVKM. CDR3 bases: TGTGCCAGCAGTTCCGGGACAGGGGGGGAAGAGACCCAGTACTTC. Protein: CASSSGTGGEETQYF.

This clonotype was observed at least ten times. The genes are TRBV6-5 and TRBJ2-2; 8 positions match TRBD1. V was clipped by 4 bases and J by 3 bases; unmatched bases: 7. Germline V lookup: CDR1 MNHEY, CDR2 SVGAGI. The CDR3 is 16 amino acids. CDR3 in DNA: TGTGCCAGCAGTTCTTACAGGGGGAGACACACCGGGGAGCTGTTTTTT. Encoded protein: CASSSYRGRHTGELFF.

The CDR3 spells CASSAVGEGNQPQHF. CDR3 coding DNA: TGTGCCAGCAGCGCTGTGGGGGAGGGCAATCAGCCCCAGCATTTT. V and J are TRBV9 and TRBJ1-5, with D perhaps TRBD1 (5 bases). From germline, CDR1 is SGDLS and CDR2 YYNGEE. Trimming shortened V by 3 bases and J by 2 bases, and 12 bases separated the two germline ends. This CDR3 has 15 residues.

In this sample, this clonotype turned up many times. V usage is TRBV5-1 and J usage is TRBJ2-2, with 7 bases that match TRBD1. The CDR3 totals 14 residues. Germline V gene lookup returns CDR1 SGHRS and CDR2 YFSETQ. V gave up 1 base and J gave up 5 bases; unmatched junction bases: 2. The CDR3 bases are TGCGCCAGCAGCTTGACGGACAGGACCGGGGAGCTGTTTTTT. Its translation: CASSLTDRTGELFF.

With regard to this clonotype: A much larger clonotype is one base distant, so this may be a read error. The chain links TRBV12-3 or TRBV12-4 to TRBJ2-1; TRBD2 matches 10 bases. The CDR3 spans 15 residues. DNA of the CDR3: TGTGCCAGCACTTTAAGCGGGGGGGTCTACAATGAGCAGTTCTTC. Amino acids: CASTLSGGVYNEQFF.

This clonotype was counted a few times. V is TRBV12-3 or TRBV12-4 and J is TRBJ2-1, with no clear D. The CDR3 totals 13 residues. V was shortened by 8 bases and J by 8 bases, with 16 bases between the two germline ends. CDR3 coding DNA: TGTGCCAGCCTGCCTCCTCCCAGCGATGAGCAGTTCTTC. Its translation is CASLPPPSDEQFF.